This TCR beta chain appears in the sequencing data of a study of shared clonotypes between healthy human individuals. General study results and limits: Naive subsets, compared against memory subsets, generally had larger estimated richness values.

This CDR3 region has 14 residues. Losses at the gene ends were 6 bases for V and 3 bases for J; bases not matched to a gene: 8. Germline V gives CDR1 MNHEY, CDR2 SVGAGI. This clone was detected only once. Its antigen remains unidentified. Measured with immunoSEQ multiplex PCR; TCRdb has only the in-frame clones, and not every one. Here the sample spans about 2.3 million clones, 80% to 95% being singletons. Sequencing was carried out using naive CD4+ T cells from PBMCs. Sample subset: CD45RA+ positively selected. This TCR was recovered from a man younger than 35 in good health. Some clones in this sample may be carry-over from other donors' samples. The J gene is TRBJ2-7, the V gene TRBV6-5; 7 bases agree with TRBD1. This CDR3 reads CASSSRGSRYEQYF. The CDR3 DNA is TGTGCCAGCAGCTCCAGGGGGAGTCGCTACGAGCAGTACTTC.